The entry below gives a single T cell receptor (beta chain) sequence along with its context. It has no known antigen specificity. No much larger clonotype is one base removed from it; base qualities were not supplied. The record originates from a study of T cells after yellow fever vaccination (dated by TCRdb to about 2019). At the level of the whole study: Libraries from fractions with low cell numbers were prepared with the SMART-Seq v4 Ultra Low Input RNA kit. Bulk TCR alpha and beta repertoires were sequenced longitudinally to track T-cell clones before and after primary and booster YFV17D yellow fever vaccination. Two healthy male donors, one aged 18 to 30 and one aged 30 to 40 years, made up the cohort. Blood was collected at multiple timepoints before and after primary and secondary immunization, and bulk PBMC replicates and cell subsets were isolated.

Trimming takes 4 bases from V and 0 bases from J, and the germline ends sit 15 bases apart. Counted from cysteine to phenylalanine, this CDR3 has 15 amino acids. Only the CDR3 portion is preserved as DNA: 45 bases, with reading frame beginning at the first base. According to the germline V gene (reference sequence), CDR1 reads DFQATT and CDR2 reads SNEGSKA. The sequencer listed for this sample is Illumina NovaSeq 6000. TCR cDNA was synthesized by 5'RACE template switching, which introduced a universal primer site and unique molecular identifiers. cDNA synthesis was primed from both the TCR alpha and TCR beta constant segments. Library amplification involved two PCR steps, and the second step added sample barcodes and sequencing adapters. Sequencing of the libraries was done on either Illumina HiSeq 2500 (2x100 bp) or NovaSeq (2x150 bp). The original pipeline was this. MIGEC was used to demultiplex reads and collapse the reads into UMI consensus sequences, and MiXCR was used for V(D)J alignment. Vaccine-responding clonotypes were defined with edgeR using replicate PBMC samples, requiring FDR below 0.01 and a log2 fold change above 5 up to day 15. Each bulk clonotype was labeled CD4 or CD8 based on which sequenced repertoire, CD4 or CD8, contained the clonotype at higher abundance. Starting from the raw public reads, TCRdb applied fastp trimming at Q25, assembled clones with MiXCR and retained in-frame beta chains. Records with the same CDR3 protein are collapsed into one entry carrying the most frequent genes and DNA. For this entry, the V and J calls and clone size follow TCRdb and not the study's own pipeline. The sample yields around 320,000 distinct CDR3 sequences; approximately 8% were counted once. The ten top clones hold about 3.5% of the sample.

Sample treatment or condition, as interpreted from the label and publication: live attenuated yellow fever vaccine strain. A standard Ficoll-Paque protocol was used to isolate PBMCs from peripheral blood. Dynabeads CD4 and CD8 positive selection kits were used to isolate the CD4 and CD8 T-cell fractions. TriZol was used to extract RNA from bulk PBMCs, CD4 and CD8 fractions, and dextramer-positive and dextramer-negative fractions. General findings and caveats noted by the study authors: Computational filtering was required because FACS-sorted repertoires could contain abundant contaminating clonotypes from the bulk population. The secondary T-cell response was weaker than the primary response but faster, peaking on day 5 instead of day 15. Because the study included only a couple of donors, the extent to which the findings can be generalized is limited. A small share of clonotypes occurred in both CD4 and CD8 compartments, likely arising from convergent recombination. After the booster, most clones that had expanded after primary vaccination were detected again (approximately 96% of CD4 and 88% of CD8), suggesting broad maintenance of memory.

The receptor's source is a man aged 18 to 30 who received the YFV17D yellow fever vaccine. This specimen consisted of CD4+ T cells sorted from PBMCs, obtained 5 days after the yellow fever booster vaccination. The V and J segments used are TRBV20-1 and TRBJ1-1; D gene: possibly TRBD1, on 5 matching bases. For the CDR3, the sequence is CSATDQGALNTEAFF. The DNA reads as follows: TGCAGTGCTACCGATCAAGGGGCCCTGAACACTGAAGCTTTCTTT.